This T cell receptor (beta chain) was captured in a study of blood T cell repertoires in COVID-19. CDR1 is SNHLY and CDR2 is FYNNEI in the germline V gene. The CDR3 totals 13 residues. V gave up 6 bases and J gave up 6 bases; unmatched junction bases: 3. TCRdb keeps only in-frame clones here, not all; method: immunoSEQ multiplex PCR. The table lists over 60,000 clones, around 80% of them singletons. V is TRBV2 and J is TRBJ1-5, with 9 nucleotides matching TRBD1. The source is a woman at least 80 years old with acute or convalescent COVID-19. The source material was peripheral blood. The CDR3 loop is CASSVDRGQPQHF. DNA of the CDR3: TGTGCCAGCAGCGTGGACAGGGGTCAGCCCCAGCATTTT.